This T cell receptor beta chain was sequenced during a study of Graves' ophthalmopathy and Graves' hyperthyroidism. Across the whole study: Upon initial diagnosis and before any treatment, peripheral blood was collected. Study-level results: Most expanded thyroid clonotypes above 0.001 frequency also appeared in blood.

RNA served as the template for amplifying TCR beta CDR3 regions. HTBI primers were employed in first-round RT-PCR, then a second-round multiplex PCR followed. TCRdb passed the multiplex PCR reads through MiXCR, listing each CDR3 protein once. The sample contains some 410,000 distinct CDR3 sequences, around 20% of which appear only once. This clonotype was seen repeatedly, ten times or more. The antigen is unknown. Patients were diagnosed from clinical symptoms, serum thyroxine, TRAb, thyroid ultrasound and orbital computed tomography. This CDR3 is built from 13 residues. With 1 base removed from V and 6 bases from J, the gap between germline ends came to 6 bases. The germline gives CDR1 MNHEY, CDR2 SMNVEV (reference sequence).

The chain employs TRBV27 and TRBJ2-2, with unresolved D. This sequence was found in a woman between 18 and 29 years old with stable Graves' hyperthyroidism. Material for sequencing was peripheral blood. DNA of the CDR3: TGTGCCAGCAGTTTATATGAGGCCGGGGAGCTGTTTTTT. It translates to CASSLYEAGELFF.